A single sample is the source of the 26 T cell receptor beta chains below, sequenced in a study of spatial heterogeneity in lung cancer. From the 5' RACE reads, TCRdb called clonotypes with MiXCR, one entry per CDR3 protein. The sample shows approximately 40,000 distinct CDR3 sequences, approximately 6.2% of them seen only once. Described time point: sample taken at primary tumor resection. This sample comprised PBMCs, obtained at surgery. These TCRs come from a female donor with early-stage non-small cell lung cancer.

This clonotype occurred many times. The chain recombines TRBV7-8 with TRBJ1-5; no reliable D call. This CDR3 contains 13 residues. Germline V lookup: CDR1 SGHVS, CDR2 FQNEAQ. V gave up 3 bases and J gave up 5 bases, with 8 bases separating them. CDR3 protein: CASSFRTYQPQHF. CDR3 in DNA: TGTGCCAGCAGCTTCAGGACCTATCAGCCCCAGCATTTT.

This clonotype appeared many times. This chain connects TRBV3-1 to TRBJ2-5, with TRBD2 matching 10 bases. From germline, CDR1 is LGHDT and CDR2 YNNKEL (reference sequence). J gave up 3 bases and V 9 bases, and 7 bases lay outside the gene matches. This CDR3 contains 14 residues. The CDR3 DNA sequence: TGTGCCAGTTCCTTGAGCGGGGGGGAAGAGACCCAGTACTTC. This gives the protein CASSLSGGEETQYF.

This clonotype was counted many times. The chain combines TRBV27 with TRBJ2-5; perhaps TRBD2 as D (5 bases). CDR1 and CDR2 (germline): MNHEY, SMNVEV (reference sequence). V was clipped by 4 bases and J by 2 bases, with 8 bases between them. The CDR3 is 13 amino acids. CDR3 region: CASSSGNQETQYF. The CDR3, as DNA: TGTGCCAGCAGTTCGGGGAATCAAGAGACCCAGTACTTC.

At least ten counts were recorded for this clonotype. The chain recombines TRBV6-6 with TRBJ2-5, with D possibly being TRBD1 (5 bases). Per germline, CDR1 MNHNY and CDR2 SVGAGI (reference sequence). The CDR3 is made up of 14 amino acids. V lost 1 base to trimming and J lost 3 bases, with 9 bases between them. CDR3 region: CASSYFPTEETQYF. The CDR3 DNA follows: TGTGCCAGCAGTTACTTCCCGACAGAAGAGACCCAGTACTTC.

This clonotype has ten or more counts. The CDR3 bases are TGTGCCAGCAGTTACCGGCAGGGTCAAGAGACCCAGTACTTC. Translated, it gives CASSYRQGQETQYF. The chain recombines TRBV6-2 or TRBV6-3 with TRBJ2-5, with D possibly matching TRBD1 (5 bases). V was clipped by 2 bases and J by 2 bases, with 9 bases between them. CDR3 length: 14 residues. CDR1 is MNHEY, CDR2 SVGEGT, per germline.

This chain links TRBV28 with TRBJ2-7, with D possibly being TRBD1 or TRBD2 (5 bases each). The CDR3 spans 14 residues. Germline loops: CDR1 MDHEN, CDR2 SYDVKM. Trimming left V 10 bases short and J 6 bases short, with 22 bases between. CDR3 sequence (DNA): TGTGCCATCTTAACCGGGACCAGGCTCGGCGAGCAGTACTTC. It specifies CAILTGTRLGEQYF.

The table lists this clonotype with many counts. V is TRBV5-1 and J is TRBJ2-3; D gene uncertain. V gave up 0 bases and J gave up 4 bases, with 18 bases separating them. CDR1 and CDR2 (germline): SGHRS, YFSETQ. This CDR3 is built from 17 residues. CDR3 coding DNA: TGCGCCAGCAGCTTGGGAGGATCGGGTCTCAGCGCAGATACGCAGTATTTT. Translated: CASSLGGSGLSADTQYF.

This clonotype was counted many times. The rearrangement uses TRBV6-5 and TRBJ2-7; possibly TRBD1 or TRBD2 for D (6 bases each). Germline V CDR1 and CDR2: MNHEY, SVGAGI. CDR3 length: 14 amino acids. The ends were cut back, 7 bases at V and 7 bases at J, with 20 bases in the middle. The CDR3 reads CASKKGGNSREQYF. In DNA, the CDR3 is TGTGCCAGCAAAAAGGGGGGCAACAGCCGAGAGCAGTACTTC.

V and J are TRBV6-5 and TRBJ1-6; 7 bases map to TRBD1. This CDR3 comprises 13 residues. V was clipped by 10 bases and J by 9 bases; unmatched bases: 9. CDR1 MNHEY and CDR2 SVGAGI come from the germline V gene. The CDR3 here is CANQARGSSPLHF. In DNA, the CDR3 is TGTGCCAACCAAGCCAGGGGGAGTTCACCCCTCCACTTT.

This clonotype was observed at least ten times. This rearrangement joins TRBV28 to TRBJ2-7, with D maybe TRBD2 (5 bases). The CDR3 has 13 amino acids. The V gene lost 5 bases and the J gene lost 1 base, with 9 bases spanning the gap. Germline V gene sequence: CDR1 MDHEN, CDR2 SYDVKM. This CDR3 is CASSPGTSYEQYF. Written as DNA, the CDR3 is TGTGCCAGCAGTCCGGGAACATCCTACGAGCAGTACTTC.

The V gene is TRBV7-2, the J gene TRBJ2-3; 10 bases align to TRBD1. Germline assignment: CDR1 SGHTA and CDR2 FQGNSA. This CDR3 contains 15 residues. J gave up 4 bases and V 5 bases, and 6 bases lay outside the gene matches. The CDR3 loop is CASSRDRGPSDTQYF. DNA for the CDR3: TGTGCCAGCAGCCGTGACAGGGGGCCCTCAGATACGCAGTATTTT.

This clonotype was detected many times. This chain joins TRBV5-1 and TRBJ2-2; 7 positions agree with TRBD1. Germline V lookup: CDR1 SGHRS, CDR2 YFSETQ. The CDR3 extends over 17 amino acids. The ends lost 5 bases at V and 0 bases at J; junction bases unmatched: 10. The CDR3 DNA follows: TGCGCCAGCAGTATCCGGGACAGAGAAACGAACACCGGGGAGCTGTTTTTT. Translated: CASSIRDRETNTGELFF.

V usage is TRBV18 and J usage is TRBJ1-1, with D possibly being TRBD1 (5 bases). The CDR3 length is 14 residues. CDR1 and CDR2 (germline): KGHSH, LQKENI. The germline V and J ends were trimmed by 3 bases and 5 bases, with 13 bases remaining between them. CDR3 sequence (DNA): TGTGCCAGCTCACCTTTGACGGGGGAGACTGAAGCTTTCTTT. Residues: CASSPLTGETEAFF.

This chain uses TRBV6-1 with TRBJ2-1; TRBD2 is a possible D gene (7 bases). The V end was cut by 2 bases, the J end by 2 bases, with 10 bases between. CDR3 length: 15 amino acids. Germline CDR1 MNHNS, CDR2 SASEGT. The CDR3 sequence: CASSERGGAYNEQFF. CDR3 bases: TGTGCCAGCAGTGAAAGGGGGGGCGCCTACAATGAGCAGTTCTTC.

This CDR3 is CSVVRGQGSGTQYF. The DNA for the CDR3 is TGCAGCGTCGTACGGGGCCAAGGAAGTGGGACCCAGTACTTC. V gene TRBV29-1 combines with J gene TRBJ2-5; D might be TRBD1 or TRBD2, each matching 5 bases. The germline V and J ends were trimmed by 6 bases and 7 bases, with 21 bases remaining between them. CDR3 length: 14 amino acids. Germline CDR1 SQVTM, CDR2 ANQGSEA.

The chain combines TRBV5-1 with TRBJ2-7; tentative D call: TRBD2 (5 bases). V gave up 3 bases and J gave up 3 bases, with 7 bases separating them. The CDR3 totals 12 residues. The germline CDR1 and CDR2 sequences are SGHRS and YFSETQ. The CDR3 here is CASSSGSYEQYF. The CDR3, as DNA: TGCGCCAGCAGCTCGGGAAGCTACGAGCAGTACTTC.

Only a few counts were recorded for this clonotype. This sequence joins TRBV27 and TRBJ2-3; D uncertain. The CDR3 runs 10 residues. Trimming stripped 7 bases from V and 3 bases from J, with 2 bases between. CDR1 and CDR2 from the germline V gene are MNHEY and SMNVEV (reference sequence). The CDR3 loop reads CASITDTQYF. The CDR3 region has the DNA TGTGCCAGCATAACAGATACGCAGTATTTT.

This clonotype was seen many times. The chain joins TRBV3-1 to TRBJ2-5; 10 positions match TRBD1. The CDR3 covers 14 residues. J lost 4 bases, V lost 3 bases, and 2 bases had no gene match. CDR1 LGHDT and CDR2 YNNKEL come from the germline V gene (reference sequence). CDR3: CASSHGQGGETQYF. The CDR3 nucleotides read TGTGCCAGCAGCCACGGACAGGGGGGAGAGACCCAGTACTTC.

This clonotype has more than one count but fewer than ten. V and J are TRBV7-2 and TRBJ2-7; the D is unclear. The length of the CDR3 is 13 residues. With 3 bases removed from V and 6 bases from J, the gap between germline ends came to 12 bases. Germline CDR1 and CDR2: SGHTA and FQGNSA. The DNA of the CDR3 is TGTGCCAGCAGCTTTGCCCGCCCGGGCGAGCAGTACTTC. Translated, it gives CASSFARPGEQYF. Using reference TRBV7-2 and TRBJ2-7 for the parts outside the CDR3, the full variable domain is GAGVSQSPSNKVTEKGKDVELRCDPISGHTALYWYRQSLGQGLEFLIYFQGNSAPDKSGLPSDRFSAERTGGSVSTLTIQRTQQEDSAVYLCASSFARPGEQYFGPGTRLTVT.

This clonotype was recorded many times. The rearrangement uses TRBV28 and TRBJ1-2; D remains ambiguous. The CDR3 has 15 amino acids. Trimming took off 6 bases at V and 4 bases at J, with 18 bases between the two ends. CDR1 MDHEN and CDR2 SYDVKM come from the germline V gene. CDR3 loop: CASRLPDGLVYGYTF. CDR3 sequence (DNA): TGTGCCAGCAGGCTCCCGGACGGGTTAGTCTATGGCTACACCTTC.

This clonotype was found a few times. V usage is TRBV6-5 and J usage is TRBJ2-2, with 13 bases that match TRBD2. V shed 4 bases and J 4 bases; nucleotides not matched to a gene: 6. The CDR3 spans 17 residues. Germline assignment: CDR1 MNHEY and CDR2 SVGAGI. The CDR3 reads CASSSLLAGGTTGELFF. Written as DNA, the CDR3 is TGTGCCAGCAGTTCCCTACTAGCGGGGGGGACCACCGGGGAGCTGTTTTTT.

The chain links TRBV18 to TRBJ2-7; the D gene is possibly TRBD2 (6 bases). V was clipped by 0 bases and J by 6 bases, with 12 bases between them. The length of the CDR3 is 14 residues. Germline CDR1 reads KGHSH; CDR2 reads LQKENI. The CDR3 DNA reads as TGTGCCAGCTCACCACCCCCCGGAGGGCTCGAGCAGTACTTC. Its protein is CASSPPPGGLEQYF. The full variable domain, completed using reference TRBV18 and TRBJ2-7, is NAGVMQNPRHLVRRRGQEARLRCSPMKGHSHVYWYRQLPEEGLKFMVYLQKENIIDESGMPKERFSAEFPKEGPSILRIQQVVRGDSAAYFCASSPPPGGLEQYFGPGTRLTVT.

The sample holds a few counts of this clonotype. V gene TRBV20-1 combines with J gene TRBJ1-1; D remains unclear. The CDR3 contains 15 residues. V shed 2 bases and J shed 3 bases, with 16 bases lying between them. Germline-derived CDR1 and CDR2 are DFQATT and SNEGSKA (reference sequence). CDR3 sequence (DNA): TGCAGTGCTAGACCTCGACCCCGGACCCACACTGAAGCTTTCTTT. It yields the protein CSARPRPRTHTEAFF.

This clonotype was seen many times. This chain connects TRBV6-5 to TRBJ2-5, with a weak D call TRBD2 (5 bases). V lost 6 bases and J 4 bases, leaving 15 bases between the germline ends. Germline CDR1 and CDR2: MNHEY and SVGAGI. The CDR3 has 14 residues. CDR3 sequence reads: CASRTPTGLETQYF. The CDR3 region has the DNA TGTGCCAGCAGAACTCCTACGGGGTTAGAGACCCAGTACTTC.

There are many counts of this clonotype. The chain uses TRBV9 and TRBJ1-6, with D hard to call. With 5 bases removed from V and 7 bases from J, the gap between germline ends came to 7 bases. The CDR3 runs 12 residues. CDR1 and CDR2 from the germline V gene are SGDLS and YYNGEE. The CDR3 DNA follows: TGTGCCAGCAGAGAAACCAATTCACCCCTCCACTTT. Protein: CASRETNSPLHF.

The chain joins TRBV20-1 to TRBJ1-2, with D possibly matching TRBD1 (6 bases). There are 12 residues in the CDR3. Germline V gene data show CDR1 as DFQATT and CDR2 as SNEGSKA (reference sequence). V was cut by 5 bases and J by 0 bases, with 7 bases left in between. The CDR3, as DNA: TGCAGTGCTTCAGGGGCTAACTATGGCTACACCTTC. Translation: CSASGANYGYTF.